The 7 T cell receptor beta chains below were found in one sample sequenced in a study of cytomegalovirus exposure and HLA in healthy donors. This PCR relied on a set of 60 Vbeta primers and 13 Jbeta primers. Measured with immunoSEQ multiplex PCR; TCRdb has only the in-frame clones, and not every one. The sample lists 150,000 to 250,000 clones, roughly 85% seen once, with around 2.3% in the top ten. Sequenced sample: PBMCs. These receptor sequences come from a woman aged 45-59 years in good health and CMV-seronegative.

The chain has TRBV27 and TRBJ1-1; tentatively, D is TRBD1 (5 bases). The germline V gene has CDR1 MNHEY and CDR2 SMNVEV (reference sequence). Trimming pared 5 bases from V and 1 base from J, leaving 14 bases between. The CDR3 covers 15 residues. The CDR3 coding sequence is TGTGCCAGCAGTCTTCCCGTTGGACAGAACACTGAAGCTTTCTTT. This gives the protein CASSLPVGQNTEAFF.

The chain uses TRBV21-1 and TRBJ2-7; the D call TRBD1 from the table was never checked on the DNA. TRBV21-1 is reported as a pseudogene. CDR3 length: 15 amino acids. The CDR3 sequence is CATRRGAPSSYEQYF. The CDR3, as DNA: TGTGCCACCCGGCGTGGGGCTCCCAGCTCCTACGAGCAGTACTTC.

V and J are TRBV2 and TRBJ2-7; a weak D match, TRBD1 (6 bases). V lost 10 bases and J lost 6, with 22 bases in between. The CDR3 length is 14 residues. CDR1 SNHLY and CDR2 FYNNEI come from the germline V gene. CDR3 bases: TGTGCCACCCTTAGAGGGCAGGGGAGAGGCGAGCAGTACTTC. It encodes CATLRGQGRGEQYF.

The V gene is TRBV19, the J gene TRBJ1-5; TRBD1 agrees at 8 bases. CDR1 is LNHDA, CDR2 SQIVND, per germline (reference sequence). This CDR3 has 16 amino acids. With 3 bases clipped from V and 7 bases from J, the junction kept 11 bases outside the gene matches. In nucleotides, the CDR3 is TGTGCCAGTAGTATTGGGGCAGGGGGCTTCAGGCAGCCCCAGCATTTT. Its translation is CASSIGAGGFRQPQHF.

J is TRBJ2-2 and V is TRBV6-5, with TRBD2 matching 8 bases. The CDR3 has 14 residues. Trimming at V came to 7 bases and at J to 5 bases, leaving 6 bases not matched to a gene. Germline values: CDR1 MNHEY, CDR2 SVGAGI. CDR3 loop: CASTGGSVTGELFF. CDR3 DNA: TGTGCCAGCACGGGGGGGAGCGTAACCGGGGAGCTGTTTTTT.

The V call is TRBV7-9, the J call TRBJ2-5, with D maybe TRBD1 (6 bases). CDR3 length: 12 residues. Trimming left V 6 bases short and J 5 bases short, with 10 bases between. Germline V gene data show CDR1 as SEHNR and CDR2 as FQNEAQ (reference sequence). Here the CDR3 DNA reads TGTGCCAGCAGGGGGGCTGGGGAGACCCAGTACTTC. Protein: CASRGAGETQYF.

J is TRBJ2-3 and V is TRBV11-3, with D possibly TRBD2 on 5 matching bases. CDR3 length: 15 residues. Trimming removed 1 base from V and 1 base from J, with 9 bases in between. Per the germline V gene, CDR1 is SGHNT and CDR2 is YENEEA. The CDR3 DNA reads as TGTGCCAGCAGCTTAGGCGGGTCCGGCACAGATACGCAGTATTTT. Protein product: CASSLGGSGTDTQYF.